This T cell receptor (beta chain) was identified during a study of radiotherapy plus CTLA-4 blockade in lung cancer. Here immunoSEQ multiplex PCR was the method, and the copy in TCRdb shows in-frame clones only, minus some. The sample yields about 97,000 clones, 60% to 75% seen once. This CDR3 spans 15 amino acids. CDR1 is SGHNT, CDR2 YYREEE, per germline (reference sequence). The V segment lost 6 bases and the J segment 7 bases; nucleotides outside the gene matches: 11. The clonotype originates from a human donor with non-small cell lung cancer who had a partial response to radiotherapy plus ipilimumab. Some clones in this sample may be carry-over from other donors' samples. The sample here was peripheral blood, taken from a patient treated with radiotherapy plus ipilimumab. The chain recombines TRBV5-4 with TRBJ2-1, with TRBD2 identical over 9 bases. DNA of the CDR3: TGTGCCAGCACCGCCGGCGGGAGGGCCTTTAATGAGCAGTTCTTC. Protein sequence: CASTAGGRAFNEQFF.